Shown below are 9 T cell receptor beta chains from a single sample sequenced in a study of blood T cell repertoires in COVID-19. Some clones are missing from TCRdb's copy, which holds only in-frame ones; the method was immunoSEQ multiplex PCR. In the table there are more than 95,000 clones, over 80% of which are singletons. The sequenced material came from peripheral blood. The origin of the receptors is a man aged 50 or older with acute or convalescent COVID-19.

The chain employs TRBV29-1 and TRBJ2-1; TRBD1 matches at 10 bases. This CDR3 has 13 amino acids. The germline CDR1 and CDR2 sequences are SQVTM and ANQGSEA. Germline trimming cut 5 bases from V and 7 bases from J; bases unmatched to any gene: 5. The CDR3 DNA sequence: TGCAGCGTTAGGACAGGGGGGAAGAATGAGCAGTTCTTC. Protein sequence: CSVRTGGKNEQFF.

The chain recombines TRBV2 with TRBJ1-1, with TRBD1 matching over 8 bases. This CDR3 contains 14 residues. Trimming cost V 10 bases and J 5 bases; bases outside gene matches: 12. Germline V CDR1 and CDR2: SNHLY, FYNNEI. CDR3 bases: TGTGCCACCCAAGGCAGGGGGCGAGATACTGAAGCTTTCTTT. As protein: CATQGRGRDTEAFF.

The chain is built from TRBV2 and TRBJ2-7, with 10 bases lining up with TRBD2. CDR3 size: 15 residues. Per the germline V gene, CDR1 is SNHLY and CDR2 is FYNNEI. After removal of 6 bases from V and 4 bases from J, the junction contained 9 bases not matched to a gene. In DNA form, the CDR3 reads TGTGCCAGCAGACTAGCGGGGCCCCAATCGTACGAGCAGTACTTC. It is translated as CASRLAGPQSYEQYF.

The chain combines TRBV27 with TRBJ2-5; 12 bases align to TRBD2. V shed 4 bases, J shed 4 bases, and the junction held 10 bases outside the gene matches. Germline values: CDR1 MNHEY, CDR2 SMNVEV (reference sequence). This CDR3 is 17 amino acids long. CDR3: CASSSPSSGRALETQYF. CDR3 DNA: TGTGCCAGCAGTTCACCGTCTAGCGGGAGGGCCTTAGAGACCCAGTACTTC.

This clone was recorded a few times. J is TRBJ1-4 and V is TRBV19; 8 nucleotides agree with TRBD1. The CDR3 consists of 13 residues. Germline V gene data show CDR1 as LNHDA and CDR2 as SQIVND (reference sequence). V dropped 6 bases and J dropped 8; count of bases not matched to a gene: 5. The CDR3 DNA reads TGTGCCAGTAGCGACAGGGGACGGGAAAAACTGTTTTTT. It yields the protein CASSDRGREKLFF.

The DNA of the CDR3 is TGTGCCAGCAGCGTCCCCGGGGAGGCCGGGGAGCTGTTTTTT. Protein sequence: CASSVPGEAGELFF. The chain employs TRBV9 and TRBJ2-2, with D possibly being TRBD2 (6 bases). The CDR3 consists of 14 residues. Trimming removed 2 bases from V and 6 bases from J, with 11 bases in between. Germline V gene data show CDR1 as SGDLS and CDR2 as YYNGEE.

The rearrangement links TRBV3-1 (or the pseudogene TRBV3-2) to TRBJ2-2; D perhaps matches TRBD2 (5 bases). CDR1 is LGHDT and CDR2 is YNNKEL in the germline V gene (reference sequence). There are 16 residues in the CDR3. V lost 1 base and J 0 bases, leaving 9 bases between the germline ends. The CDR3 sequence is CASSQGPRANTGELFF. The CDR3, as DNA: TGTGCCAGCAGCCAAGGCCCGAGGGCGAACACCGGGGAGCTGTTTTTT.

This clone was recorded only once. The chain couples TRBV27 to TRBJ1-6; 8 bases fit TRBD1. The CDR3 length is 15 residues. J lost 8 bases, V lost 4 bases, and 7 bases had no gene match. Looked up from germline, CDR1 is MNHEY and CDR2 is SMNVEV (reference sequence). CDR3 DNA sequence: TGTGCCAGCAGTTCAGGAGACAGGGGACATTCACCCCTCCACTTT. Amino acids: CASSSGDRGHSPLHF.

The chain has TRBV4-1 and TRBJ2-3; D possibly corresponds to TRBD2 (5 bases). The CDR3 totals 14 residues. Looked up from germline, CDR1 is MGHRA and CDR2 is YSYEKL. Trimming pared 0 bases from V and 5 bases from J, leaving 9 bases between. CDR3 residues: CASSQDLGVDTQYF. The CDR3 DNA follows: TGCGCCAGCAGCCAAGATCTCGGGGTAGATACGCAGTATTTT.